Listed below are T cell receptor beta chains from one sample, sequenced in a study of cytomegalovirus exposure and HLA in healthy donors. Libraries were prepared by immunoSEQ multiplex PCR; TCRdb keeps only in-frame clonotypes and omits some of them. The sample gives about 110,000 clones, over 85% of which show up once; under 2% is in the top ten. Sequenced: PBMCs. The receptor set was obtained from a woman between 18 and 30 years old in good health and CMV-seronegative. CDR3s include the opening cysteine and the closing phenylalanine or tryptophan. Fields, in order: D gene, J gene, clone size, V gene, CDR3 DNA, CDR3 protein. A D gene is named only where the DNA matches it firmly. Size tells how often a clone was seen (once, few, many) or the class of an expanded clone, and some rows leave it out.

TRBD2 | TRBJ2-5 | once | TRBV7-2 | TGTGCCAGCAGCTCAGGACTAGCGGGAGAGGAGACCCAGTACTTC | CASSSGLAGEETQYF
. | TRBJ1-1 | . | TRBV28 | TGTGCCAGCAAGCGTGGAAACACTGAAGCTTTCTTT | CASKRGNTEAFF
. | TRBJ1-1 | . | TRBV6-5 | TGTGCCAGCAGCTCCAGTCGTCGCTCTGAAGCTTTCTTT | CASSSSRRSEAFF
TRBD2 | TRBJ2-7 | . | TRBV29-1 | TGCAGCGTTGAAGATCGGACTAGCGGGAGTCCCTACGAGCAGTACTTC | CSVEDRTSGSPYEQYF
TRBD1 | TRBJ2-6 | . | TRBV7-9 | TGTGCCAGCAGCTATATGGGACAGCTGTACTCTGGGGCCAACGTCCTGACTTTC | CASSYMGQLYSGANVLTF
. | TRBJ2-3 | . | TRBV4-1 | TGCGCCAGCAGGTCCCTCGCCCGGACAGATACGCAGTATTTT | CASRSLARTDTQYF
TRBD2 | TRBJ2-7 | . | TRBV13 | TGTGCCAGCAGCTCCACGGGACTAGCGGGAGCCGACGACGAGCAGTACTTC | CASSSTGLAGADDEQYF
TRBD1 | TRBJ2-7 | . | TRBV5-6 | TGTGCCAGCAGCGGTGGGACAGGGTTCTACGAGCAGTACTTC | CASSGGTGFYEQYF
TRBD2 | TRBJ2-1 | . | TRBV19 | TGTGCCAGTGCCGGGACTATCCTTATCGAGCAGTTCTTC | CASAGTILIEQFF
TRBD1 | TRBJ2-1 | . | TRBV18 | TGTGCCAGCTCTCCCAGGGCAGGGGGCGACGAGCAGTTCTTC | CASSPRAGGDEQFF
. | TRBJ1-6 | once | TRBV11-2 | TGTGCCAGCAGCGATGGGAGAAGGTCCTATAATTCACCCCTCCACTTT | CASSDGRRSYNSPLHF
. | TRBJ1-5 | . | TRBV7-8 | TGTGCCAGCAGCTCCGCTAGGGCGGGGGGGAATCAGCCCCAGCATTTT | CASSSARAGGNQPQHF
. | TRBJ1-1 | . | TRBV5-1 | TGCGCCAGCAGCTTGGACACAAACACTGAAGCTTTCTTT | CASSLDTNTEAFF
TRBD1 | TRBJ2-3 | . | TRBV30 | TGTGCCTGGAGCCCCGGGACAGGGGGAGATACGCAGTATTTT | CAWSPGTGGDTQYF
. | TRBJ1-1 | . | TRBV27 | TGTGCCAGCAGTTTATCCCGGGAATATTACACTGAAGCTTTCTTT | CASSLSREYYTEAFF
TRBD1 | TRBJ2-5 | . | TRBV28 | TGTGCCAGCAGTTTTTCAGGGGGTGGGGAGACCCAGTACTTC | CASSFSGGGETQYF
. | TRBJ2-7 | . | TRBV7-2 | TGTGCCAGCAGCCGACCTCCCGGGACAACCACCCCCCAGCAGTACTTC | CASSRPPGTTTPQQYF
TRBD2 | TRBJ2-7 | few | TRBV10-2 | TGCGCCAGCAGGGTCAGCGGGACCTCCTCCGAGCAGTACTTC | CASRVSGTSSEQYF
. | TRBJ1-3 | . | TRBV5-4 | TGTGCCAGCAGTTCCCCAACAGGGACCTCTGGAAACACCATATATTTT | CASSSPTGTSGNTIYF
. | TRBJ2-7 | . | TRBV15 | TGTGCCACCAGCAGAGATGCCGGCAGGGCGAACTACGAGCAGTACTTC | CATSRDAGRANYEQYF
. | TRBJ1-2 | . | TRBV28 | TGTGCCAGCAGTTTATCTGGCCGACCGGGGGGAAACTATGGCTACACCTTC | CASSLSGRPGGNYGYTF
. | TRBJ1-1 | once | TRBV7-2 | TGTGCCAGCAGCTTAATGAACAAACCTTTGAACACTGAAGCTTTCTTT | CASSLMNKPLNTEAFF
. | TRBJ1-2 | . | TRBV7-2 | TGTGCCAGCAGCTTAGTGGGAGGGGCTATGACTTATGGCTACACCTTC | CASSLVGGAMTYGYTF
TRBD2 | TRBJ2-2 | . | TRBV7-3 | TGTGCCAGCAGCTTAACAGCTAGCGGGGGTTCCGGGGAGCTGTTTTTT | CASSLTASGGSGELFF
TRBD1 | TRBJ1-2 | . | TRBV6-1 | TGTGCCAGCAGCGTCCGGGACAGGGACCGCTATGGCTACACCTTC | CASSVRDRDRYGYTF
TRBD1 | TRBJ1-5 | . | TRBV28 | TGTGCCAGCAGTAACTATTTGACAGGGCGCAATCAGCCCCAGCATTTT | CASSNYLTGRNQPQHF
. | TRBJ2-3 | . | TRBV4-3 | TGCGCCAGCAGCCAAGGAACTGTGAGCACAGATACGCAGTATTTT | CASSQGTVSTDTQYF
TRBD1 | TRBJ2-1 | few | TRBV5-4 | TGTGCCAGCAGCTTGGGACAGGGGAGAAGGAATGAGCAGTTCTTC | CASSLGQGRRNEQFF
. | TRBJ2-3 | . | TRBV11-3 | TGTGCCAGCAGCTTTAGGGGACAAAGCACAGATACGCAGTATTTT | CASSFRGQSTDTQYF
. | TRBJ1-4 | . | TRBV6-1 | TGTGCCAGCAGTGATTTCAGGGGAACTAATGAAAAACTGTTTTTT | CASSDFRGTNEKLFF
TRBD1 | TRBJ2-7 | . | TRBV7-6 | TGTGCCAGCAGCTTAAGGGACAGTTCCTACGAGCAGTACTTC | CASSLRDSSYEQYF
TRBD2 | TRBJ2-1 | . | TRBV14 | TGTGCCAGCAGCCAAGAGGTTCGGCTAGCGGTCTACAATGAGCAGTTCTTC | CASSQEVRLAVYNEQFF
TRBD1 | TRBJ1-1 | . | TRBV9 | TGTGCCAGCAGTTCTAACAGGGGTAGCACTGAAGCTTTCTTT | CASSSNRGSTEAFF
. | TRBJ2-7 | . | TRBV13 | TGTGCCAGCAGCTTAGGGGGGGGCTACGAGCAGTACTTC | CASSLGGGYEQYF
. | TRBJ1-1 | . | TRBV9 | TGTGCCAGCAGCATAAACTCGAACACTGAAGCTTTCTTT | CASSINSNTEAFF
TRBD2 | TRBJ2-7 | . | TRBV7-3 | TGTGCCAGCAGCTTCCGGGAGGGCGAGCAGTACTTC | CASSFREGEQYF
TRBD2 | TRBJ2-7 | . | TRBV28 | TGTGCCAGCAGTTTATCATTCGGAACGGGAGGGCAGTACTTC | CASSLSFGTGGQYF
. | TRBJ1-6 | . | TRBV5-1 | TGCGCCAGCAGCGCCCCTCGCGGGTCCCATAATTCACCCCTCCACTTT | CASSAPRGSHNSPLHF
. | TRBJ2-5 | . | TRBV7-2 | TGTGCCAGCAGCACCCGACTCCCAGAGACCCAGTACTTC | CASSTRLPETQYF
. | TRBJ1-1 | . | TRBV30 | TGTGCCTGGAGCGAAGGGAGAGGGAACACTGAAGCTTTCTTT | CAWSEGRGNTEAFF